This TCR beta chain was sequenced during a study of cytomegalovirus exposure and HLA in healthy donors. The junction had 7 bases not matched to a gene; V was cut back by 1 base and J by 7 bases. The CDR3 spans 15 residues. The V gene's germline CDR1 is SGHVS and CDR2 FQNEAQ. For this clone: The antigen is unknown.

PCR amplification relied on 60 Vbeta primers (plus 13 Jbeta primers). Some clones are missing from TCRdb's copy, which holds only in-frame ones; the method was immunoSEQ multiplex PCR. Among about 98,000 clones listed, more than 65% were seen once. The study, taken as a whole, reports: Overall, roughly 150 TCR beta chains were annotated as cytomegalovirus-associated.

The sequence was collected from a human donor in good health. Sequenced material: PBMCs. The rearrangement links TRBV7-8 to TRBJ1-5; 7 nucleotides agree with TRBD1. This CDR3 reads CASSLEGAGTQPQHF. The CDR3 DNA reads TGTGCCAGCAGCTTAGAGGGGGCCGGGACGCAGCCCCAGCATTTT. Using reference TRBV7-8 and TRBJ1-5 for the parts outside the CDR3, the full variable domain is GAGVSQSPRYKVAKRGQDVALRCDPISGHVSLFWYQQALGQGPEFLTYFQNEAQLDKSGLPSDRFFAERPEGSVSTLKIQRTQQEDSAVYLCASSLEGAGTQPQHFGDGTRLSIL.